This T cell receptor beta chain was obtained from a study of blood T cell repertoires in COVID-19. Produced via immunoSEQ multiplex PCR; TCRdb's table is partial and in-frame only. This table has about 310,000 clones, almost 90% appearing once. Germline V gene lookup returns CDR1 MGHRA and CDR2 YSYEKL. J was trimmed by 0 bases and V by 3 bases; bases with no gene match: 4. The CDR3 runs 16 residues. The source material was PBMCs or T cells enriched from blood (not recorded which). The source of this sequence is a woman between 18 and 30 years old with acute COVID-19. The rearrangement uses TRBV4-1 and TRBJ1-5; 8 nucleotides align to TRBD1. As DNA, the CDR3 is TGCGCCAGCAGCCACGCGACAGGGGCTAGCAATCAGCCCCAGCATTTT. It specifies CASSHATGASNQPQHF.